This T cell receptor (beta chain) was obtained from a study of control samples from healthy donors and cancer patients. TCRdb's copy holds only in-frame clones and misses some; the assay was immunoSEQ multiplex PCR. The sample yields some 79,000 clones, about nine tenths seen once. The CDR3 contains 19 residues. Germline CDR1 is SGHTA and CDR2 is FQGNSA. V was shortened by 2 bases and J by 3 bases, with 26 bases between the two germline ends. Specimen: blood. This chain links TRBV7-2 with TRBJ2-7, with D perhaps TRBD1 (6 bases). This TCR was recovered from a man between 50 and 59 years old in good health. The DNA of the CDR3 is TGTGCCAGCAGCTTATCGGGCAGGGGCGGGCATAGGGGAAACTACGAGCAGTACTTC. It encodes CASSLSGRGGHRGNYEQYF.